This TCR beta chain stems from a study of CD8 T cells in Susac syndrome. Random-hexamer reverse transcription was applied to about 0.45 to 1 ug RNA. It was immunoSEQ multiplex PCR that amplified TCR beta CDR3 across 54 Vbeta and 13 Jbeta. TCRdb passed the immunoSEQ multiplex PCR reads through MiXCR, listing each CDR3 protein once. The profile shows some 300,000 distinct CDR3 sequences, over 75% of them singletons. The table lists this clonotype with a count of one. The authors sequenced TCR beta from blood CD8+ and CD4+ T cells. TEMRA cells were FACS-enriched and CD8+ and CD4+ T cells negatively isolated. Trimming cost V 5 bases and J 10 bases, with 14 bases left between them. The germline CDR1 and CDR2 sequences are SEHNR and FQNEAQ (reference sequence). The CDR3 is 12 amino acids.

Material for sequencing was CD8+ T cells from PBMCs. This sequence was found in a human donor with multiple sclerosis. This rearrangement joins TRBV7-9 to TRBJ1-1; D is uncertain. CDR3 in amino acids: CASSPLSPGAFF. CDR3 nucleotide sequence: TGTGCCAGCAGCCCCTTATCCCCCGGAGCTTTCTTT.